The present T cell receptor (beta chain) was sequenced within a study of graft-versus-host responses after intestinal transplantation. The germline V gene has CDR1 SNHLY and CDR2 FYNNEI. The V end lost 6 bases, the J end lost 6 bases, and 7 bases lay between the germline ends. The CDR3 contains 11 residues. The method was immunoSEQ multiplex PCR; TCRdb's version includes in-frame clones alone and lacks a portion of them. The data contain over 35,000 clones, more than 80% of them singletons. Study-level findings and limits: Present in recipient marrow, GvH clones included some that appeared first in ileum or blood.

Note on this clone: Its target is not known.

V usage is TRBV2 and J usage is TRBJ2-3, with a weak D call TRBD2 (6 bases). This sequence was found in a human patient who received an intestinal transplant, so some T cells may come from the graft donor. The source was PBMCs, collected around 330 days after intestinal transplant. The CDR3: CASRAGDTQYF. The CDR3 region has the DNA TGTGCCAGCAGGGCGGGGGATACGCAGTATTTT.